This T cell receptor (beta chain) was found in a study of shared clonotypes between healthy human individuals. Study-level points and caveats: Memory subsets generally showed lower estimated richness than naive subsets.

A note on this clone: The antigen is undetermined.

The assay ran at deep level. Sequencing used immunoSEQ multiplex PCR; TCRdb keeps in-frame clones, though not all of them. This sample has about 1.9 million clones, with just under 95% found just once. V was cut by 1 base and J by 4 bases, with 8 bases left in between. The CDR3 spans 13 residues. The V gene's germline CDR1 is MNHEY and CDR2 SMNVEV (reference sequence). CD45RO-negative cells were positively selected for CCR7, leaving out terminally differentiated effector memory CD45RA+ cells. Sequenced material: naive CD8+ T cells from PBMCs. This TCR was sampled from a young man in good health. Some clones in this sample may be carry-over from other donors' samples. The rearrangement uses TRBV27 and TRBJ2-7, with D unresolved. The CDR3 reads CASSLWLGYEQYF. Written as DNA, the CDR3 is TGTGCCAGCAGTTTATGGTTGGGGTACGAGCAGTACTTC.